These T cell receptor beta chains were read from a single sample in a study of cytomegalovirus exposure and HLA in healthy donors. Method: immunoSEQ multiplex PCR; TCRdb's copy keeps in-frame clones and lacks some. The sample has 95,000 to 150,000 clones, about 81% seen once. The sequenced material came from PBMCs. All receptors derive from a woman between 40 and 55 years old in good health and CMV-seropositive. CDR3s include the opening cysteine and the closing phenylalanine or tryptophan. D genes are given only for firm matches. Expanded clones are given a class, and other clones once, few, many or no size at all.

clone_size,v_call,j_call,d_call,cdr3_aa,cdr3_nt
NA,TRBV7-9,TRBJ2-3,TRBD2,CASSLAGTSGTDTQYF,TGTGCCAGCAGCTTAGCCGGGACTAGCGGGACAGATACGCAGTATTTT
few,TRBV6-5,TRBJ1-1,TRBD1,CASSYDGGQDREAFF,TGTGCCAGCAGTTACGATGGGGGACAGGATAGAGAAGCTTTCTTT
NA,TRBV11-3,TRBJ2-7,NA,CASSPHRTASEQYF,TGTGCCAGCAGCCCACACCGGACAGCGAGCGAGCAGTACTTC
NA,TRBV30,TRBJ1-2,NA,CAWSFGTPGGNGYTF,TGTGCCTGGAGTTTCGGGACGCCGGGGGGCAATGGCTACACCTTC
NA,TRBV7-2,TRBJ2-6,TRBD1,CASSSGQLSGANVLTF,TGTGCCAGCAGCTCGGGACAGCTTTCTGGGGCCAACGTCCTGACTTTC
NA,TRBV2,TRBJ2-1,TRBD2,CASSEAWVRLASYNEQFF,TGTGCCAGCAGTGAAGCTTGGGTCAGACTAGCCTCCTACAATGAGCAGTTCTTC
NA,TRBV7-2,TRBJ2-5,NA,CASSFGGGAQTQYF,TGTGCCAGCAGCTTCGGTGGGGGGGCTCAGACCCAGTACTTC
NA,TRBV4-2,TRBJ1-1,TRBD1,CASSSVDRGTEAFF,TGTGCCAGCAGCTCCGTCGACAGGGGCACTGAAGCTTTCTTT
NA,TRBV12-5,TRBJ2-5,NA,CASGLGALETQYF,TGTGCTAGTGGTTTGGGGGCTTTGGAGACCCAGTACTTC
NA,TRBV9,TRBJ2-1,TRBD2,CASSPGLAAYNEQFF,TGTGCCAGCTCTCCCGGACTAGCGGCTTACAATGAGCAGTTCTTC
NA,TRBV27,TRBJ1-6,NA,CASSLISSYNSPLHF,TGTGCCAGCAGTTTAATCAGCTCCTATAATTCACCCCTCCACTTT
NA,TRBV7-2,TRBJ1-4,NA,CASSSGYRAINEKLFF,TGTGCCAGCAGCTCGGGTTACAGGGCCATTAATGAAAAACTGTTTTTT
once,TRBV7-3,TRBJ2-7,NA,CASSLGGGVFYEQYF,TGTGCCAGCAGCTTGGGGGGAGGAGTTTTCTACGAGCAGTACTTC
NA,TRBV5-6,TRBJ2-2,NA,CASSLGALRGTGELFF,TGTGCCAGCAGCTTGGGGGCACTACGGGGCACCGGGGAGCTGTTTTTT
NA,TRBV6-1,TRBJ2-1,NA,CASSATGNNEQFF,TGTGCCAGCAGTGCAACAGGTAACAATGAGCAGTTCTTC
NA,TRBV9,TRBJ2-5,TRBD1,CASSRGLETQYF,TGTGCCAGCAGCAGGGGGCTGGAGACCCAGTACTTC
once,TRBV6-5,TRBJ2-5,TRBD2,CASSYAGGYQETQYF,TGTGCCAGCAGTTACGCGGGGGGGTACCAAGAGACCCAGTACTTC
NA,TRBV7-8,TRBJ1-4,TRBD1,CASSPQGARSEKLFF,TGTGCCAGCAGCCCCCAGGGGGCGCGTAGTGAAAAACTGTTTTTT
NA,TRBV5-4,TRBJ2-7,TRBD2,CASSPSGSRFYEQYF,TGTGCCAGCAGCCCTAGCGGGAGTAGGTTCTACGAGCAGTACTTC
NA,TRBV9,TRBJ1-2,NA,CASSLQWGGNYGYTF,TGTGCCAGCAGCCTCCAGTGGGGGGGAAACTATGGCTACACCTTC
NA,TRBV6-5,TRBJ2-5,TRBD2,CASSYSLAGGPETQYF,TGTGCCAGCAGTTACTCGCTAGCGGGGGGACCAGAGACCCAGTACTTC
NA,TRBV4-3,TRBJ2-1,NA,CASSQGRRGHNEQFF,TGCGCCAGCAGCCAAGGTCGGCGGGGGCACAATGAGCAGTTCTTC
few,TRBV29-1,TRBJ2-4,NA,CSAEGLGENIQYF,TGCAGCGCCGAAGGTCTAGGTGAAAACATTCAGTACTTC
many,TRBV27,TRBJ1-1,NA,CASSLAGVTEAFF,TGTGCCAGCAGTTTAGCAGGGGTCACTGAAGCTTTCTTT
NA,TRBV5-4,TRBJ2-7,NA,CASSFGQPYEQYF,TGTGCCAGCAGCTTTGGACAGCCATACGAGCAGTACTTC
NA,TRBV2,TRBJ2-3,NA,CASRAASDTQYF,TGTGCCAGCAGGGCTGCTTCGGATACGCAGTATTTT